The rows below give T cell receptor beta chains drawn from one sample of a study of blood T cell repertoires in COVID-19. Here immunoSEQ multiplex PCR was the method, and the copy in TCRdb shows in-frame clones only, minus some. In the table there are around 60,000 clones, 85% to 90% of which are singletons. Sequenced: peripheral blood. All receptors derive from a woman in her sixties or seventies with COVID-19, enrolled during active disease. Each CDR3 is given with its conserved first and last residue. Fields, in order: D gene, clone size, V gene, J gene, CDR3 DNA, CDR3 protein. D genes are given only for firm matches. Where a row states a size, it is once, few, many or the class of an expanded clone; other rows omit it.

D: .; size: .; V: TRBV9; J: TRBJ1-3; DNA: TGTGCCAGCAGCGCTCAGGGGCTCCCTATCCTCTTCTCTGGAAACACCATATATTTT; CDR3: CASSAQGLPILFSGNTIYF
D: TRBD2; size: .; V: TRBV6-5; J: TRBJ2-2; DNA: TGTGCCAGCAGTTACTCCGGGACCCCGGGGGGCGGGGAGCTGTTTTTT; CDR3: CASSYSGTPGGGELFF
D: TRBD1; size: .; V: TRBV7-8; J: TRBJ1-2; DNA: TGTGCCAGCAGCCAGTCGGACAGGGGCACCTTC; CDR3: CASSQSDRGTF
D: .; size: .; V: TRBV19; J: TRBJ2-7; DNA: TGTGCCAGTAGTATAGGACCAGCGAACTACGAGCAGTACTTC; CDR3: CASSIGPANYEQYF
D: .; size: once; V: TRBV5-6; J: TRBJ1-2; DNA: TGTGCCAGCAGCGGGGTCGACAGAGCCTATGGCTACACCTTC; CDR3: CASSGVDRAYGYTF
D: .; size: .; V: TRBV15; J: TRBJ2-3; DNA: TGTGCCACCAGCCGTATCGGAGGAGGGACAGATACGCAGTATTTT; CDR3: CATSRIGGGTDTQYF
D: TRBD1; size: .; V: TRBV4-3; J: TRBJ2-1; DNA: TGCGCCAGCAGCCAAGATATCGGGCAGGGGGCACGGGAGCAGTTCTTC; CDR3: CASSQDIGQGAREQFF
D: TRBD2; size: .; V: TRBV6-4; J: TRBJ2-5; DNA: TGTGCCAGGACCGGGACTAGCGGGAGGACCCAAGAGACCCAGTACTTC; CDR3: CARTGTSGRTQETQYF
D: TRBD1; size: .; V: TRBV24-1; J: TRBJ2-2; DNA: TGTGCCACCACCCGGACAGGGGGGACCGGGGAGCTGTTTTTT; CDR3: CATTRTGGTGELFF
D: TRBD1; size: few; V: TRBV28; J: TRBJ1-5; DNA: TGTGCCAGCAGTACTGACAGGGGATATCAGCCCCAGCATTTT; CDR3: CASSTDRGYQPQHF
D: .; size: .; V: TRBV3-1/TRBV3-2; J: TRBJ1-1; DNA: TGTGCCAGCAGCCAGTCGGGCCAGGGTAACACTGAAGCTTTCTTT; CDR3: CASSQSGQGNTEAFF
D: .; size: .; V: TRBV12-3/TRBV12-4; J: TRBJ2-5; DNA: TGTGCCAGCAGTATTTCCAGGGGGACCCAGTACTTC; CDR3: CASSISRGTQYF
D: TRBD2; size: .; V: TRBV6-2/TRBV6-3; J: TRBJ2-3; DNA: TGTGCCAGCAGTTACTCCCCTAGCGGGAGTAAAGCAGATACGCAGTATTTT; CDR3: CASSYSPSGSKADTQYF
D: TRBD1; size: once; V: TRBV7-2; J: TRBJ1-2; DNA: TGTGCCAGCAGCATCTCTCGGACAGGGATGGCTGGCTACACCTTC; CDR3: CASSISRTGMAGYTF
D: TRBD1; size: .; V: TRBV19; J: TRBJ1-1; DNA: TGTGCCAGTAGTATAGGGGGACAGGGGAGGACTGAAGCTTTCTTT; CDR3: CASSIGGQGRTEAFF
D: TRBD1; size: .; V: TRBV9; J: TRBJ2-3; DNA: TGTGCCAGCACCATGGGACAGGGAAGCACAGATACGCAGTATTTT; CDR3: CASTMGQGSTDTQYF
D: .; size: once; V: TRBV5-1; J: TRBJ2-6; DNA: TGCGCCAGCAGGGACTTTAGAAGCTCTGGGGCCAACGTCCTGACTTTC; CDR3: CASRDFRSSGANVLTF
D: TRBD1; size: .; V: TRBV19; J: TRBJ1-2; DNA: TGTGCCAGTAGTCTCCTCCCGGGACAGGGGGCCTATGGCTACACCTTC; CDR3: CASSLLPGQGAYGYTF
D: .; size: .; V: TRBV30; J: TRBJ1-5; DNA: TGTGCCTGGAGCCCCGGGAGGGGAGGCAATCAGCCCCAGCATTTT; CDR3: CAWSPGRGGNQPQHF
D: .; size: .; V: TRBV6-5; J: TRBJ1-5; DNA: TGTGCCAGCAGTTACTCCAAATTTCAGCCCCAGCATTTT; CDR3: CASSYSKFQPQHF
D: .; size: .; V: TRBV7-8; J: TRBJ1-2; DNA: TGTGCCAGCAGCTTAGTGGCGGAGGGGTACACCTTC; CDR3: CASSLVAEGYTF
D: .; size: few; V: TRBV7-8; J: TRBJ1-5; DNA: TGTGCCAGCAGCCACGAGGGGGTTGGGGGCAATCAGCCCCAGCATTTT; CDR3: CASSHEGVGGNQPQHF
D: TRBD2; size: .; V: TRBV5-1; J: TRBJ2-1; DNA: TGCGCCAGCAGCTCCTGGCCGGGACTAGCGTCCTACAATGAGCAGTTCTTC; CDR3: CASSSWPGLASYNEQFF
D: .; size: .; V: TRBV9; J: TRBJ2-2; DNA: TGTGCCAGCAGCGGCTTAACAGGGATGAACACCGGGGAGCTGTTTTTT; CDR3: CASSGLTGMNTGELFF
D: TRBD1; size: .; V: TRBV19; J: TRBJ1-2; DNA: TGTGCCAGTTCGGATACAGGGGTACGGGGCTACACCTTC; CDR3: CASSDTGVRGYTF
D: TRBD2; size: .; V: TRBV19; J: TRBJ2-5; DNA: TGTGCCAGTAGTATTAGGGGGGTTTCGGGACTAGCGGGAGGTATAGGGACCCAGTACTTC; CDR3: CASSIRGVSGLAGGIGTQYF
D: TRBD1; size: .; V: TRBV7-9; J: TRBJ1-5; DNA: TGTGCCAGCAGCTTTAACCTCGGACAGGGCGGGAATCAGCCCCAGCATTTT; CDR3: CASSFNLGQGGNQPQHF